This is a list of T cell receptor beta chains from one sample in a study of T cells after yellow fever vaccination. MiXCR was run by TCRdb on the 5' RACE reads, yielding one entry per CDR3 protein. Among 300,000 to 400,000 distinct CDR3 sequences listed, around a tenth were seen once. The sequenced sample was CD4+ T cells sorted from PBMCs, obtained 45 days after the yellow fever booster vaccination. All receptors come from a man aged 18 to 29 who received the YFV17D yellow fever vaccine. The conserved cysteine and the conserved F or W are not part of the CDR3 here. Fields, in order: CDR3 protein, D gene, V gene. A D gene is named only where the DNA matches it firmly.

cdr3_aa: SARSSGSTGELF; d_call: -; v_call: TRBV20-1
cdr3_aa: ASSFPGNSPLH; d_call: -; v_call: TRBV7-9
cdr3_aa: ASSQRGAGDEQF; d_call: -; v_call: TRBV3-1
cdr3_aa: ASSYGPYDSPLH; d_call: -; v_call: TRBV6-5
cdr3_aa: ASSSGTGEHYGYT; d_call: TRBD1; v_call: TRBV18
cdr3_aa: ASVGSGWGGYT; d_call: -; v_call: TRBV12-3/TRBV12-4
cdr3_aa: AISESFTGGGLSGANVLT; d_call: TRBD1; v_call: TRBV10-3
cdr3_aa: ASSRNGAAANEKLF; d_call: -; v_call: TRBV4-1
cdr3_aa: SARGDSSYEQY; d_call: TRBD1; v_call: TRBV20-1
cdr3_aa: ASSQGRGGGRNTIY; d_call: TRBD1; v_call: TRBV3-1
cdr3_aa: ASRPVGPEAF; d_call: -; v_call: TRBV6-6
cdr3_aa: ASSSLAGYGETQY; d_call: TRBD2; v_call: TRBV27
cdr3_aa: ASRDQQGKETQY; d_call: -; v_call: TRBV6-6
cdr3_aa: ATSDSGQGQETQY; d_call: TRBD1; v_call: TRBV24-1
cdr3_aa: ASSGAGETDTQY; d_call: -; v_call: TRBV10-2
cdr3_aa: ASSPPVRQETQY; d_call: -; v_call: TRBV18
cdr3_aa: ASRPLGVGHTEAF; d_call: -; v_call: TRBV2
cdr3_aa: SARDRTNRNQPQH; d_call: -; v_call: TRBV20-1
cdr3_aa: AISEYGDGELF; d_call: -; v_call: TRBV10-3
cdr3_aa: AIRRTGRSNSPLH; d_call: TRBD1; v_call: TRBV10-3
cdr3_aa: SAFRTGVNEQF; d_call: TRBD1; v_call: TRBV29-1
cdr3_aa: ASSLGTRQGWEQY; d_call: TRBD1; v_call: TRBV6-5
cdr3_aa: ASLGSNTEAF; d_call: -; v_call: TRBV28
cdr3_aa: ASSLAGGHQETQY; d_call: -; v_call: TRBV7-6
cdr3_aa: ASSSQGYSPLH; d_call: TRBD1; v_call: TRBV12-3/TRBV12-4
cdr3_aa: ASRRLGGSPLH; d_call: -; v_call: TRBV11-2
cdr3_aa: ASSQPMAGGYNEQF; d_call: TRBD2; v_call: TRBV4-3
cdr3_aa: ASSSYTGEQF; d_call: -; v_call: TRBV7-3
cdr3_aa: ASTGGGVTSRGTQY; d_call: -; v_call: TRBV11-2
cdr3_aa: ASSHPGQGVYTEAF; d_call: TRBD1; v_call: TRBV4-1
cdr3_aa: ASSRVGGNGYT; d_call: -; v_call: TRBV7-6
cdr3_aa: SAREGGEKTQY; d_call: -; v_call: TRBV20-1
cdr3_aa: SVDPQGDYTEAF; d_call: -; v_call: TRBV29-1
cdr3_aa: ASRAGQGIEKLF; d_call: -; v_call: TRBV28
cdr3_aa: ASSRILAGGADTQY; d_call: TRBD2; v_call: TRBV2
cdr3_aa: ASSRLQSYNSGGTHVDTQY; d_call: TRBD2; v_call: TRBV23-1
cdr3_aa: SVFGQGAQTQY; d_call: TRBD1; v_call: TRBV29-1
cdr3_aa: ASSLLISPTPQH; d_call: -; v_call: TRBV5-5
cdr3_aa: ASSLAGAGAPYEQY; d_call: -; v_call: TRBV5-1
cdr3_aa: AGGPQAHTEAF; d_call: -; v_call: TRBV30
cdr3_aa: ASSQGTGGFGETQY; d_call: TRBD2; v_call: TRBV4-2
cdr3_aa: SVDRGSEQF; d_call: -; v_call: TRBV29-1
cdr3_aa: ASSLWGRDTQY; d_call: -; v_call: TRBV5-1
cdr3_aa: ASDGASTDTQY; d_call: -; v_call: TRBV5-4
cdr3_aa: ASSFSPGAGELF; d_call: -; v_call: TRBV7-2
cdr3_aa: ASSHDVANSPLH; d_call: -; v_call: TRBV7-9
cdr3_aa: ASSSGTGVGTDTQY; d_call: TRBD1; v_call: TRBV7-3
cdr3_aa: SAPRGSRVEQPQH; d_call: -; v_call: TRBV20-1
cdr3_aa: ATRRTGNTDTQY; d_call: TRBD1; v_call: TRBV24-1
cdr3_aa: ASNQGVNTIY; d_call: -; v_call: TRBV11-2
cdr3_aa: ASSPQGESSPLH; d_call: TRBD1; v_call: TRBV12-3/TRBV12-4
cdr3_aa: SARIRDLNTEAF; d_call: -; v_call: TRBV29-1
cdr3_aa: ASTLTGAATSETQY; d_call: -; v_call: TRBV19
cdr3_aa: ASSKESETDTQY; d_call: -; v_call: TRBV21-1
cdr3_aa: ASKDSLSTDTQY; d_call: -; v_call: TRBV2
cdr3_aa: ASSQHLWGSSTDTQY; d_call: -; v_call: TRBV7-2
cdr3_aa: SARDSPPALH; d_call: -; v_call: TRBV20-1
cdr3_aa: SALSGGPRDEQF; d_call: TRBD2; v_call: TRBV20-1
cdr3_aa: ASSLASTNGELF; d_call: -; v_call: TRBV7-2